A selection of T cell receptor beta chains follows, all from one sample in a study of cytomegalovirus exposure and HLA in healthy donors. Here immunoSEQ multiplex PCR was the method, and the copy in TCRdb shows in-frame clones only, minus some. The sample shows around 170,000 clones, approximately 80% of them seen only once. Sequenced input: PBMCs. These receptor sequences come from a girl aged 10 to 17 in good health and CMV-seropositive. Each CDR3 is given with its conserved first and last residue. D genes are given only for firm matches. Clone sizes are given selectively: once, few, many, or a class where the clone is expanded.

>TRBV4-1|.|TRBD1|TRBJ2-2
CASSQVGQGLGNTGELFF
TGCGCCAGCAGCCAAGTGGGACAGGGCCTCGGCAACACCGGGGAGCTGTTTTTT
>TRBV28|.|.|TRBJ2-5
CASSFSQETQYF
TGTGCCAGCAGTTTCTCGCAAGAGACCCAGTACTTC
>TRBV7-8|.|TRBD1|TRBJ1-5
CASSSQRQGASNQPQHF
TGTGCCAGCAGCTCACAGCGACAGGGGGCGAGCAATCAGCCCCAGCATTTT
>TRBV19|few|TRBD2|TRBJ2-7
CASSILASGSYEQYF
TGTGCCAGTAGTATTTTGGCTAGCGGGAGCTACGAGCAGTACTTC
>TRBV30|once|.|TRBJ2-1
CAWSSLDEQFF
TGTGCCTGGTCATCACTCGATGAGCAGTTCTTC
>TRBV10-3|.|.|TRBJ2-1
CAISEYSGPYNEQFF
TGTGCCATCAGTGAGTACAGCGGGCCCTACAATGAGCAGTTCTTC
>TRBV7-3|.|.|TRBJ2-1
CASSSETSVVEQFF
TGTGCCAGCAGCTCCGAGACTAGTGTGGTTGAGCAGTTCTTC
>TRBV11-2|once|TRBD1|TRBJ1-3
CASRDPGQLRSGNTIYF
TGTGCCAGCAGGGACCCGGGACAGCTCCGCTCTGGAAACACCATATATTTT
>TRBV6-5|.|TRBD2|TRBJ2-1
CASSSGAAYNEQFF
TGTGCCAGCAGTAGCGGGGCGGCTTACAATGAGCAGTTCTTC
>TRBV19|.|TRBD2|TRBJ2-3
CASSVAGVGTDTQYF
TGTGCCAGTAGTGTGGCGGGAGTCGGTACAGATACGCAGTATTTT
>TRBV29-1|.|TRBD2|TRBJ2-7
CSVGGPRTSGRTFYEQYF
TGCAGCGTTGGGGGGCCTCGGACTAGCGGGAGGACCTTTTACGAGCAGTACTTC
>TRBV9|.|.|TRBJ1-1
CASSPRTVNTEAFF
TGTGCCAGCAGCCCCCGGACAGTGAACACTGAAGCTTTCTTT
>TRBV30|once|TRBD1|TRBJ1-5
CAWSRDSYSNQPQHF
TGTGCCTGGAGCCGGGACAGCTATAGCAATCAGCCCCAGCATTTT
>TRBV5-1|.|.|TRBJ1-2
CASSLSRDYDYGYTF
TGCGCCAGCAGCTTGTCCCGGGACTACGATTACGGCTACACCTTC
>TRBV18|few|.|TRBJ2-7
CASSPDSSYEQYF
TGTGCCAGCTCACCCGACAGCTCCTACGAGCAGTACTTC
>TRBV10-3|.|TRBD1|TRBJ2-3
CAISSGTGGTDTQYF
TGTGCCATCAGCTCCGGGACAGGGGGCACAGATACGCAGTATTTT
>TRBV30|.|.|TRBJ1-1
CAWSPKRAEAFF
TGTGCCTGGAGCCCGAAGAGGGCCGAAGCTTTCTTT
>TRBV7-2|.|.|TRBJ2-7
CASSLVGAREQYF
TGTGCCAGCAGCTTAGTGGGGGCACGCGAGCAGTACTTC
>TRBV6-5|.|TRBD1|TRBJ1-1
CASSYSGQAPEAFF
TGTGCCAGCAGTTACTCAGGACAGGCCCCTGAAGCTTTCTTT
>TRBV6-1|.|.|TRBJ1-5
CATLLYTNNQPQHF
TGTGCCACCCTTCTTTACACGAACAATCAGCCCCAGCATTTT
>TRBV18|.|.|TRBJ1-1
CASSPLLRRNTEAFF
TGTGCCAGCTCACCTCTACTACGCCGGAACACTGAAGCTTTCTTT
>TRBV7-9|.|.|TRBJ1-2
CASSWTATNYGYTF
TGTGCCAGCAGTTGGACAGCTACTAACTATGGCTACACCTTC
>TRBV6-5|.|.|TRBJ1-2
CASSYGVQLRGYTF
TGTGCCAGCAGTTATGGCGTACAGCTTAGAGGCTACACCTTC
>TRBV6-6|.|TRBD2|TRBJ2-1
CASSSLISGNNEQFF
TGTGCCAGCAGTTCCCTTATAAGCGGGAACAATGAGCAGTTCTTC
>TRBV5-1|few|.|TRBJ2-5
CASSFGQYQETQYF
TGCGCCAGCAGCTTTGGACAGTATCAAGAGACCCAGTACTTC
>TRBV10-3|.|.|TRBJ2-1
CAISESLAGISYNEQFF
TGTGCCATCAGTGAGTCGCTGGCAGGGATCTCCTACAATGAGCAGTTCTTC
>TRBV10-2|.|TRBD1|TRBJ1-1
CASRNRGVSTEAFF
TGCGCCAGCAGAAACAGGGGCGTGAGCACTGAAGCTTTCTTT
>TRBV7-9|.|.|TRBJ2-5
CASSPGRETQYF
TGTGCCAGCAGCCCTGGCAGAGAGACCCAGTACTTC
>TRBV5-4|few|TRBD2|TRBJ2-5
CASSSRTSVSSAQYF
TGTGCCAGCAGCTCTCGTACTAGCGTCTCCTCGGCCCAGTACTTC
>TRBV30|.|.|TRBJ2-5
CAWGLGETQYF
TGTGCCTGGGGACTTGGGGAGACCCAGTACTTC
>TRBV10-3|.|.|TRBJ2-1
CAISVQGGIYNEQFF
TGTGCCATCAGTGTCCAGGGGGGAATCTACAATGAGCAGTTCTTC
>TRBV9|.|TRBD1|TRBJ2-7
CASSVLTGGYEQYF
TGTGCCAGCAGCGTGCTGACAGGGGGCTACGAGCAGTACTTC
>TRBV10-3|.|TRBD1|TRBJ1-5
CAISPGQGDQPQHF
TGTGCCATCAGTCCGGGACAGGGGGATCAGCCCCAGCATTTT
>TRBV6-1|.|.|TRBJ2-7
CASSEARGLSYEQYF
TGTGCCAGCAGTGAAGCTAGAGGACTCAGCTACGAGCAGTACTTC
>TRBV18|.|TRBD2|TRBJ2-1
CASSRLAGDNEQFF
TGTGCCAGCTCACGACTAGCGGGCGACAATGAGCAGTTCTTC
>TRBV28|once|TRBD1|TRBJ1-2
CASGRSTGGANYGYTF
TGTGCCAGCGGACGTTCGACAGGGGGGGCTAACTATGGCTACACCTTC
>TRBV13|.|TRBD2|TRBJ2-5
CASSSTGTSGIEAQYF
TGTGCCAGCAGCTCGACCGGGACTAGCGGGATCGAGGCCCAGTACTTC
>TRBV6-5|few|TRBD1|TRBJ1-2
CASRGAGGDYGYTF
TGTGCCAGCAGGGGCGCAGGGGGCGACTATGGCTACACCTTC
>TRBV2|.|TRBD1|TRBJ1-5
CASALRDSHQPQHF
TGTGCCAGCGCGCTCCGGGACAGTCATCAGCCCCAGCATTTT
>TRBV4-1|.|TRBD2|TRBJ2-5
CASSQPLAGGPGETQYF
TGCGCCAGCAGCCAGCCCCTAGCGGGAGGGCCCGGGGAGACCCAGTACTTC
>TRBV4-1|.|.|TRBJ1-1
CASSQVHPGGNTEAFF
TGCGCCAGCAGCCAAGTACACCCCGGGGGGAACACTGAAGCTTTCTTT
>TRBV7-6|.|TRBD2|TRBJ2-1
CASSIQGLAGRQFF
TGTGCCAGCAGCATCCAAGGACTAGCGGGGAGGCAGTTCTTC
>TRBV10-3|.|TRBD1|TRBJ2-7
CAIRGQGGYEQYF
TGTGCCATCAGGGGACAGGGGGGCTACGAGCAGTACTTC
>TRBV5-4|.|TRBD1|TRBJ2-7
CASSFDRGSYEQYF
TGTGCCAGCAGCTTTGACAGGGGATCCTACGAGCAGTACTTC
>TRBV13|.|TRBD1|TRBJ1-1
CASSPRTGVNTEAFF
TGTGCCAGCAGCCCAAGGACAGGGGTGAACACTGAAGCTTTCTTT
>TRBV18|.|.|TRBJ1-1
CASSPEGGWGMNTEAFF
TGTGCCAGCTCACCTGAGGGGGGGTGGGGCATGAACACTGAAGCTTTCTTT
>TRBV30|.|.|TRBJ1-2
CAWSHPREQAGGYGYTF
TGTGCCTGGAGTCACCCCCGGGAGCAAGCGGGTGGCTATGGCTACACCTTC